Listed here is a single T cell receptor (beta chain). This sample stems from a study of technical replicates of blood from a handful of donors. From germline, CDR1 is MNHEY and CDR2 SMNVEV (reference sequence). The CDR3 runs to 15 residues. The germline V and J ends were trimmed by 7 bases and 7 bases, with 19 bases remaining between them. The method was immunoSEQ multiplex PCR; TCRdb's version includes in-frame clones alone and lacks a portion of them. This sample has around 85,000 clones, with 90% to 95% found just once. This rearrangement joins TRBV27 to TRBJ2-2, with TRBD1 as a possible D gene (5 bases). The TCR sequence derives from a human donor in good health. Sample: T cells isolated from PBMCs. The CDR3 sequence is CASTLLGQYSGELFF. CDR3 DNA: TGTGCCAGCACCCTACTGGGGCAGTACAGCGGGGAGCTGTTTTTT.